The clone carrying this T cell receptor (beta chain) was detected only a few times. Its antigen remains unidentified. This sample was included in a study of blood T cells in healthy people across ages. Study-level results: Changes in expanded clonotypes were possibly confounded, as the CMV status of donors was unknown. It was held that diversity estimates obtained from one million T cells represented underestimates. Naive T cell percentage strongly correlated with TCR beta diversity.

With a J-beta primer mix and a sample-barcoded 5' primer, a second PCR ran roughly 6 to 11 cycles. TCRdb re-derived calls from the 5' RACE reads in MiXCR, one entry per CDR3 protein. Altogether hundreds of thousands of distinct CDR3 sequences are present, roughly 60% being singletons, with the ten largest covering approximately 23%. Trimming left V 5 bases short and J 4 bases short, with 16 bases between. The germline CDR1 and CDR2 sequences are SSHAT and FNYEAQ (reference sequence). This CDR3 contains 15 residues. The source is a young man in good health. The gene calls are TRBV7-7 and TRBJ2-3; D is perhaps TRBD2 (6 bases). The sample was blood. CDR3 protein: CASSINSGSPDTQYF. In nucleotides, the CDR3 is TGTGCCAGCAGCATCAATAGCGGATCCCCAGATACGCAGTATTTT.